This entry lists 24 T cell receptor beta chains sequenced from one sample in a study of shared clonotypes between healthy human individuals. Using immunoSEQ multiplex PCR, the repertoire was profiled, and TCRdb retains in-frame clones only, with some absent. The top ten clones hold approximately 12% of a sample with fewer than 700,000 clones, roughly 72% of them seen once. Sequenced material: PBMCs. These receptors were obtained from a woman between 40 and 55 years old in good health. Some clones in this sample may be carry-over from other donors' samples.

V is TRBV6-1 and J is TRBJ2-5; 12 nucleotides align to TRBD1. V lost 11 bases, J lost 5 bases, and 9 bases stayed unmatched. Germline CDR1 and CDR2: MNHNS and SASEGT. This CDR3 has 14 residues. CDR3 bases: TGTGCCTCCAAGGGGACAGGGGGCTTCGAGACCCAGTACTTC. This translates into CASKGTGGFETQYF.

The chain links TRBV7-6 to TRBJ1-1, with 8 positions matching TRBD1. Per germline, CDR1 SGHVS and CDR2 FNYEAQ. The J segment lost 11 bases and the V segment lost 6 bases, leaving 14 bases of the junction unmatched. The CDR3 totals 14 residues. CDR3 nucleotides: TGTGCCAGCAGTCCCCTGCCGACGACAGGGGAGGCTTTCTTT. This translates into CASSPLPTTGEAFF.

A note on this clone: The sample contains more than one DNA sequence encoding this CDR3. The CDR3 DNA is TGTGCTAGCAGTAAAACGCCCGGGACTAGTTGGGGACACGAGCAGTACTTC. Its translation: CASSKTPGTSWGHEQYF. J is TRBJ2-7 and V is TRBV19; 8 nucleotides match TRBD2. The CDR3 loop spans 17 amino acids. Germline CDR1 reads LNHDA; CDR2 reads SQIVND (reference sequence).

This clone has more than one count but fewer than ten. The chain links TRBV25-1 to TRBJ1-1, with D unclear. V lost 5 bases and J lost 5, with 12 bases in between. This CDR3 spans 13 amino acids. From germline, CDR1 is MGHDK and CDR2 SYGVNS. DNA for the CDR3: TGTGCCAGCAGTCCTTACGGGTGGACTGAAGCTTTCTTT. Translation gives CASSPYGWTEAFF.

On this clone itself: Because the CDR3's place on the DNA is in doubt, the DNA is left out and the CDR3 is given as listed by TCRdb. V gene TRBV30 combines with J gene TRBJ1-4. Looked up from germline, CDR1 is GTSNPN and CDR2 is SVGIG (reference sequence). Including both end residues, the CDR3 is 12 amino acids long. CDR3 protein: CAGGGFWKNCFF.

The genes are TRBV12-5 and TRBJ2-2; possibly TRBD1 for D (6 bases). Germline loops: CDR1 LGHNT, CDR2 FRNRAP. V lost 0 bases and J lost 6, with 17 bases in between. The length of the CDR3 is 17 residues. The CDR3 DNA sequence: TGTGCTAGTGGTTTGGTAGTGGCAGGGGTCGTCGCCGGGGAGCTGTTTTTT. Protein product: CASGLVVAGVVAGELFF.

This sequence joins TRBV18 and TRBJ2-2; D call uncertain. V lost 0 bases to trimming and J lost 5 bases, with 7 bases between them. The germline CDR1 and CDR2 sequences are KGHSH and LQKENI. CDR3 length: 14 amino acids. DNA for the CDR3: TGTGCCAGCTCACCACCTGAAAGAACCGGGGAGCTGTTTTTT. As protein: CASSPPERTGELFF.

Points on this clone: Just one base apart from a much larger clone, this may be a read error. The chain uses TRBV5-1 and TRBJ2-7; D may be TRBD1 or TRBD2 (5 bases each). Germline V lookup: CDR1 SGHRS, CDR2 YFSETQ. V was cut by 4 bases and J by 2 bases, with 16 bases left in between. This CDR3 is built from 15 residues. As DNA, the CDR3 is TGCGCCAGCAGCATCGGGGCAGGCCCCGCCTACGAGCAGTACTTC. It specifies CASSIGAGPAYEQYF.

This clone has at least ten counts. This specimen includes other DNA sequences encoding the same CDR3. V gene TRBV30 combines with J gene TRBJ1-3; D uncertain. Germline CDR1 GTSNPN, CDR2 SVGIG (reference sequence). V was clipped by 8 bases and J by 0 bases, with 11 bases between them. The CDR3 extends over 13 amino acids. CDR3: CARDSSSGNTIYF. The CDR3 DNA reads TGTGCCCGGGATAGCTCCTCTGGAAACACCATATATTTT.

The J gene is TRBJ2-3, the V gene TRBV20-1; D gene uncertain. V was trimmed by 5 bases and J by 6 bases, leaving 6 bases between them. Germline V CDR1 and CDR2: DFQATT, SNEGSKA (reference sequence). The CDR3 has 10 residues. DNA for the CDR3: TGCAGTGCTCCATCGGATACGCAGTATTTT. It translates to CSAPSDTQYF.

The rearrangement uses TRBV5-6 and TRBJ2-5; D unclear. This CDR3 is 15 amino acids long. Germline CDR1 is SGHDT and CDR2 is YYEEEE. V shed 1 base and J shed 3 bases, with 13 bases lying between them. CDR3 DNA: TGTGCCAGCAGCTTGTCCAGAGAGCAAGAAGAGACCCAGTACTTC. Amino acid sequence: CASSLSREQEETQYF.

The chain's CDR3 is CASSLIAGGGNEQFF. CDR3 nucleotide sequence: TGTGCCAGCAGCTTGATAGCGGGGGGCGGGAATGAGCAGTTCTTC. The V and J genes are TRBV5-4 and TRBJ2-1; 10 nucleotides agree with TRBD2. The CDR3 runs to 15 residues. The J segment lost 7 bases and the V segment lost 1 base, leaving 5 bases of the junction unmatched. CDR1 SGHNT and CDR2 YYREEE come from the germline V gene (reference sequence). The full variable domain, with the rest looked up from reference TRBV5-4 and TRBJ2-1, is ETGVTQSPTHLIKTRGQQVTLRCSSQSGHNTVSWYQQALGQGPQFIFQYYREEENGRGNFPPRFSGLQFPNYSSELNVNALELDDSALYLCASSLIAGGGNEQFFGPGTRLTVL.

This clone was seen once. This rearrangement joins TRBV29-1 to TRBJ2-7; D gene ambiguous. The CDR3 is 13 residues long. The V gene lost 1 base and the J gene lost 2 bases, with 9 bases spanning the gap. CDR1 SQVTM and CDR2 ANQGSEA come from the germline V gene. The DNA of the CDR3 is TGCAGCGTTGAAGCCCAGGCCCCCTACGAGCAGTACTTC. Its translation is CSVEAQAPYEQYF.

The genes are TRBV5-1 and TRBJ2-3; TRBD2 matches at 13 bases. Trimming removed 4 bases from V and 4 bases from J; junction bases left unmatched: 3. Germline CDR1 and CDR2: SGHRS and YFSETQ. The length of the CDR3 is 15 residues. In nucleotides, the CDR3 is TGCGCCAGCAGCGGCACTAGCGGGAGGGCAGATACGCAGTATTTT. Protein sequence: CASSGTSGRADTQYF.

The chain couples TRBV27 to TRBJ2-7, with TRBD2 identical over 8 bases. V lost 5 bases, J lost 0 bases, and 9 bases stayed unmatched. Germline V CDR1 and CDR2: MNHEY, SMNVEV (reference sequence). CDR3 length equals 16 residues. CDR3 in amino acids: CASSPRIAGSSYEQYF. In nucleotides, the CDR3 is TGTGCCAGCAGTCCGCGGATAGCGGGAAGCTCCTACGAGCAGTACTTC.

The V gene is TRBV10-1, the J gene TRBJ2-1, with 10 bases that match TRBD2. The CDR3 runs 17 residues. Germline CDR1 and CDR2: WNHNN and SYGVQD (reference sequence). V was pared by 1 base and J by 9 bases, with 12 bases of the junction left unmatched. As DNA, the CDR3 is TGCGCCAGCAGTGAGTTGGGAGCGGGAGGGTACGGCGGTGAGCAGTTCTTC. It is translated as CASSELGAGGYGGEQFF.

V is TRBV7-2 and J is TRBJ2-1; no reliable D call. This CDR3 region has 16 residues. Trimming cost V 2 bases and J 0 bases, with 11 bases left between them. From germline, CDR1 is SGHTA and CDR2 FQGNSA. The CDR3, as DNA: TGTGCCAGCAGCTTATCCGGAGTCCTCTCCTACAATGAGCAGTTCTTC. This encodes CASSLSGVLSYNEQFF.

In its sample, this clone was seen a few times. The gene calls are TRBV5-1 and TRBJ2-3; TRBD2 matches 8 bases. Losses at the gene ends were 5 bases for V and 0 bases for J; bases not matched to a gene: 2. The CDR3 covers 14 residues. Germline-derived CDR1 and CDR2 are SGHRS and YFSETQ. CDR3: CASRVAGSTDTQYF. CDR3 DNA: TGCGCCAGCAGAGTAGCGGGGAGCACAGATACGCAGTATTTT.

This sequence joins TRBV6-4 and TRBJ2-1; tentatively, D is TRBD1 (5 bases). Trimming took 4 bases from V and 6 from J, leaving 16 bases between them. The CDR3 is made up of 15 amino acids. In germline, CDR1 is MRHNA, CDR2 SNTAGT. CDR3 sequence: CASSAGLGLSNEQFF. The CDR3 bases are TGTGCCAGCAGTGCAGGGCTAGGGCTAAGCAATGAGCAGTTCTTC.

This clone has only one observation. The chain recombines TRBV6-6 with TRBJ1-5; maybe TRBD1 (6 bases). In germline, CDR1 is MNHNY, CDR2 SVGAGI (reference sequence). V was trimmed by 6 bases and J by 3 bases, leaving 12 bases between them. The CDR3 sequence is 14 residues long. The CDR3 nucleotides read TGTGCCAGCAGCATGACAGGAAACAATCAGCCCCAGCATTTT. The encoded protein is CASSMTGNNQPQHF.

This sequence joins TRBV27 and TRBJ2-1; 8 bases fit TRBD2. Germline CDR1 is MNHEY and CDR2 is SMNVEV (reference sequence). The CDR3 spans 16 residues. Unmatched junction bases numbered 5, after V lost 2 bases and J lost 2 bases. The CDR3 here is CASSLTSGPPYNEQFF. Here the CDR3 DNA reads TGTGCCAGCAGTTTAACTAGCGGCCCCCCCTACAATGAGCAGTTCTTC.

This chain connects TRBV25-1 to TRBJ2-4; TRBD2 might be the D (5 bases). The germline CDR1 and CDR2 sequences are MGHDK and SYGVNS. This CDR3 contains 13 residues. Trimming removed 8 bases at V and 6 bases at J, with 14 bases between. CDR3 in amino acids: CASGSTTVNIQYF. Here the CDR3 DNA reads TGTGCCAGCGGCTCGACTACAGTAAACATTCAGTACTTC.

The chain recombines TRBV7-9 with TRBJ2-6, with TRBD2 identical over 11 bases. The CDR3 loop spans 17 amino acids. Trimming removed 3 bases from V and 2 bases from J; junction bases left unmatched: 3. CDR1 SEHNR and CDR2 FQNEAQ come from the germline V gene (reference sequence). In DNA, the CDR3 is TGTGCCAGCAGCTTCTTACTAGCGGGAGCTGGGGCCAACGTCCTGACTTTC. It encodes CASSFLLAGAGANVLTF. The variable domain in full, with the rest retrieved from reference TRBV7-9 and TRBJ2-6, is DTGVSQNPRHKITKRGQNVTFRCDPISEHNRLYWYRQTLGQGPEFLTYFQNEAQLEKSRLLSDRFSAERPKGSFSTLEIQRTEQGDSAMYLCASSFLLAGAGANVLTFGAGSRLTVL.

A few counts support this clone. The chain combines TRBV9 with TRBJ2-2; TRBD1 matches at 7 bases. Germline trimming cut 2 bases from V and 1 base from J; bases unmatched to any gene: 5. Germline V gives CDR1 SGDLS, CDR2 YYNGEE. CDR3 length: 16 amino acids. CDR3 amino acids: CASSVRGRLNTGELFF. The CDR3 DNA follows: TGTGCCAGCAGCGTCAGGGGGAGATTGAACACCGGGGAGCTGTTTTTT. Looking up the rest from reference TRBV9 and TRBJ2-2 gives the full variable domain: DSGVTQTPKHLITATGQRVTLRCSPRSGDLSVYWYQQSLDQGLQFLIQYYNGEERAKGNILERFSAQQFPDLHSELNLSSLELGDSALYFCASSVRGRLNTGELFFGEGSRLTVL.